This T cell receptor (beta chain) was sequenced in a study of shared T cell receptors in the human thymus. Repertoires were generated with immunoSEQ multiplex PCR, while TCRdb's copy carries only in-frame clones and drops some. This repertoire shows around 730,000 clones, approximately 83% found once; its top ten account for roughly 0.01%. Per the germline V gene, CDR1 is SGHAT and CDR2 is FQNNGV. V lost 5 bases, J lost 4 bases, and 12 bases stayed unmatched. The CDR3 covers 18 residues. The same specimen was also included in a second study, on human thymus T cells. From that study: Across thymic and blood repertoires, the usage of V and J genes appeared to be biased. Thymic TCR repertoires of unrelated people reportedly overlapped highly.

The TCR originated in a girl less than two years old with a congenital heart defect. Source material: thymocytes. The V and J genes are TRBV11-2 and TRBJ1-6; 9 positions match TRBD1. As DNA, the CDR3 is TGTGCCAGCAGCCCCCCTAGGGGACAGGGAATTTATAATTCACCCCTCCACTTT. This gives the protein CASSPPRGQGIYNSPLHF. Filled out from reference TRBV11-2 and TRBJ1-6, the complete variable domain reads EAGVAQSPRYKIIEKRQSVAFWCNPISGHATLYWYQQILGQGPKLLIQFQNNGVVDDSQLPKDRFSAERLKGVDSTLKIQPAKLEDSAVYLCASSPPRGQGIYNSPLHFGNGTRLTVT.